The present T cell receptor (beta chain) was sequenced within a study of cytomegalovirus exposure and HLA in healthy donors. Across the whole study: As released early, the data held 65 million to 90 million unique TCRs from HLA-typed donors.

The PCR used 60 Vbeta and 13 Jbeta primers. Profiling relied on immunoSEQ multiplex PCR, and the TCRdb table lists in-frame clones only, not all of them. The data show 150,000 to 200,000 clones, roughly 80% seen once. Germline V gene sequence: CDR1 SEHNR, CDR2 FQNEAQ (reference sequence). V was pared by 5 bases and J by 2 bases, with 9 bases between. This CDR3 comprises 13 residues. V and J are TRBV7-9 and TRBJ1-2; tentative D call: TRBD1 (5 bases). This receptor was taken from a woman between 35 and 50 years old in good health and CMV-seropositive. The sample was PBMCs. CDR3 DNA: TGTGCCAGCAGCCAGACAGAAAACTATGGCTACACCTTC. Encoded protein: CASSQTENYGYTF.